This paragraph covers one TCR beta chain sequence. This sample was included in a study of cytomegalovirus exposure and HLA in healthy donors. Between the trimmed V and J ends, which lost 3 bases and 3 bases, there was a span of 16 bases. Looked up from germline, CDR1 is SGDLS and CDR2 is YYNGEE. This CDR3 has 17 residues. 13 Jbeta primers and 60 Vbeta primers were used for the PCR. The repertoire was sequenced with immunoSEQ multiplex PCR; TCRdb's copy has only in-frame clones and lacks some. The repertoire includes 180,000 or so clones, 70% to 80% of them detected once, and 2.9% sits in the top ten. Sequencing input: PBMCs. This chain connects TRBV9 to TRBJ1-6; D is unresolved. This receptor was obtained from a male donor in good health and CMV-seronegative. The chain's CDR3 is CASSDDPGYDYNSPLHF. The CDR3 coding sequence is TGTGCCAGCAGCGACGACCCAGGTTACGACTATAATTCACCCCTCCACTTT.